The clone carrying this T cell receptor (beta chain) was detected only a few times. Its specificity is unknown. A read error is possible here, since a much larger clone lies one base away. CD4+CD45RO+CD25- cells were isolated as memory CD4+ T cells. After constant-region reverse-primer amplification, full-length variable regions underwent semi-nested PCR with Nested Universal Primer A. TCRdb independently ran MiXCR on the 5' RACE reads; one entry per CDR3 protein. Among 8,000 to 9,500 distinct CDR3 sequences listed, 16% were seen once. Overall study results and limits: In terms of TCR gene usage, tumor memory CD4+ T cells clustered together with blood and lymph node memory CD4+ cells, as well as with lymph node naive CD4+ cells. Greatest tumor Treg TCR overlap was with tumor naive CD4+ cells.

The CDR3 has 15 residues. CDR1 and CDR2 from the germline V gene are LNHDA and SQIVND (reference sequence). Specimen: memory CD4+ T cells sorted from blood. Noted subset: memory CD4+ T cells, CD4+CD45RO+CD25-. This clonotype was obtained from a female donor with breast cancer. V usage is TRBV19 and J usage is TRBJ2-2, with D perhaps matching TRBD2 (6 bases). DNA of the CDR3: TGTGCCAGTAAGGAGGAGGGATTGAGTACCGGGGAGCCGTTTTTT. Protein product: CASKEEGLSTGEPFF. The entire variable domain, with the rest obtained from reference TRBV19 and TRBJ2-2, is as follows: DGGITQSPKYLFRKEGQNVTLSCEQNLNHDAMYWYRQDPGQGLRLIYYSQIVNDFQKGDIAEGYSVSREKKESFPLTVTSAQKNPTAFYLCASKEEGLSTGEPFFGEGSRLTVL.